This section outlines one TCR beta chain sequence together with its context. The data belong to a study of blood T cell repertoires in COVID-19. As processed by the authors: Amplification of reference gene primers provided the estimated nucleated cell counts. Clones were sequenced by immunoSEQ multiplex PCR, and TCRdb holds only the in-frame ones, with some missing. The V and J calls and clone size are taken from that table; D and trimming were inferred from the DNA. The sample includes 85,000 to 100,000 clones, around three quarters of them seen just once. The germline V gene encodes CDR1 LNHDA and CDR2 SQIVND (reference sequence). Trimming cost V 3 bases and J 6 bases; bases outside gene matches: 2. This CDR3 is 15 amino acids long.

The source is a woman aged 60-75 years in a cohort sampled during active or convalescent COVID-19. The sequencing input was peripheral blood. V gene TRBV19 combines with J gene TRBJ2-2, with 12 bases aligning to TRBD2. CDR3: CASSISSGGAGELFF. The CDR3 coding sequence is TGTGCCAGTAGTATTTCTAGCGGGGGGGCCGGGGAGCTGTTTTTT.